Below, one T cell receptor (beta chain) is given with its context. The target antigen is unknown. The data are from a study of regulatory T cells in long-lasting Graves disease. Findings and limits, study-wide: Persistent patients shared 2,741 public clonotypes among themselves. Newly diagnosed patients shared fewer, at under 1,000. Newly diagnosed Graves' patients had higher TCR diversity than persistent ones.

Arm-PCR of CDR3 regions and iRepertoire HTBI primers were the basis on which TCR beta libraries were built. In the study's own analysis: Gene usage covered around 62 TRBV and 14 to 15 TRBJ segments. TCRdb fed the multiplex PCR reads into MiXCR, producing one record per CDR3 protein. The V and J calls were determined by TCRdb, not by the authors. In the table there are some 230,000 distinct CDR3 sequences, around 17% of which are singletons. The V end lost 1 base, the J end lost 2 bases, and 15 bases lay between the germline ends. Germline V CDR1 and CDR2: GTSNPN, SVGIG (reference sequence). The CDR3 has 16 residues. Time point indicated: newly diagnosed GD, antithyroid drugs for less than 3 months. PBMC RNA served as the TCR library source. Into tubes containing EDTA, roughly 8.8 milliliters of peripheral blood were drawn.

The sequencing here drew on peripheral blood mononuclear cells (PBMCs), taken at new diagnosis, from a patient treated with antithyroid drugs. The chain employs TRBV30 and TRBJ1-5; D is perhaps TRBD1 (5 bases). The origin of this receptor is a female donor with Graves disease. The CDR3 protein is CAWSADPGPGNQPQHF. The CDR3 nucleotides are TGTGCCTGGAGTGCAGACCCAGGGCCCGGCAATCAGCCCCAGCATTTT.